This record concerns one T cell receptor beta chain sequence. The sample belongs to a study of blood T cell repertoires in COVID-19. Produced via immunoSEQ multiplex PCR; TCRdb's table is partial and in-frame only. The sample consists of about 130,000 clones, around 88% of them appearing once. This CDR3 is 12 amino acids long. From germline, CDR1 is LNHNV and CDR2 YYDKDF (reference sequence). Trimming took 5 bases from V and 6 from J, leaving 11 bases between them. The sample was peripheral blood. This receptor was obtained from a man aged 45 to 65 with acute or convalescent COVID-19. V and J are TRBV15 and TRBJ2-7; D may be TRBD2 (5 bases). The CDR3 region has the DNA TGTGCCACCAGCCCGGCCCGGGGCGAGCAGTACTTC. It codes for CATSPARGEQYF.